The rows below give T cell receptor beta chains drawn from one sample of a study of cytomegalovirus exposure and HLA in healthy donors. TCRdb keeps only in-frame clones here, not all; method: immunoSEQ multiplex PCR. The data show tens of thousands of clones, more than 70% seen once. Material: PBMCs. The receptors derive from a male donor in good health and CMV-seronegative. Both conserved end residues are part of each CDR3. D genes are given only for firm matches. Part of the rows lack a size; the others show once, few, many or a class for expanded clones.

abundance	len	v_gene	d_gene	j_gene	CDR3nt	CDR3aa
.	15	TRBV7-2	TRBD2	TRBJ2-3	TGTGCCAGCCAAGGGACTAGCGGGGGGTCGAATACGCAGTATTTT	CASQGTSGGSNTQYF
.	15	TRBV6-1	.	TRBJ1-2	TGTGCCAGCTCAGACCGGGGGGCAGCCCTTGACGGCTACACCTTC	CASSDRGAALDGYTF
.	11	TRBV30	.	TRBJ1-2	TGTGCCTGGAGTGTAGGACAGAAGGGAGTCTTC	CAWSVGQKGVF
.	15	TRBV7-9	TRBD1	TRBJ1-4	TGTGCCAGCAGCCTTACCAGGACAGGGGCTGAAAAACTGTTTTTT	CASSLTRTGAEKLFF
.	15	TRBV30	TRBD2	TRBJ2-5	TGTGCCTGGAGTGTACTAGCGGGGGGGATGGAGACCCAGTACTTC	CAWSVLAGGMETQYF
few	15	TRBV11-2	.	TRBJ2-2	TGTGCCAGCAGCTTACTTTCACAGAACACCGGGGAGCTGTTTTTT	CASSLLSQNTGELFF
.	16	TRBV10-3	.	TRBJ1-6	TGTGCCATCAGTGAGGAGCGGGGGCTTCCCTTCTCACCCCTCCACTTT	CAISEERGLPFSPLHF
.	15	TRBV4-1	.	TRBJ2-2	TGCGCCAGCAGCCAAGAAGTAGGGGGAACCGGGGAGCTGTTTTTT	CASSQEVGGTGELFF
.	12	TRBV29-1	.	TRBJ2-7	TGCAGCGTTGGCGCGACAGCCTACGAGCAGTACTTC	CSVGATAYEQYF
.	13	TRBV7-6	.	TRBJ2-1	TGTGCCAGCAGCCCCGGGACCTACAATGAGCAGTTCTTC	CASSPGTYNEQFF
.	15	TRBV6-5	.	TRBJ1-2	TGTGCCAGCAGTTACTCAGGAGACCCCTTCTATGGCTACACCTTC	CASSYSGDPFYGYTF
few	16	TRBV2	TRBD2	TRBJ2-3	TGTGCCAGCAGTTCGACTAGCGGGGGGGCAAGAGATACGCAGTATTTT	CASSSTSGGARDTQYF
few	13	TRBV11-2	.	TRBJ2-3	TGTGCCAGCAGCTCGGGGGTTGCAGATACGCAGTATTTT	CASSSGVADTQYF
.	15	TRBV18	.	TRBJ1-3	TGTGCCAGCTCACAGGGACACCTCTCTGGAAACACCATATATTTT	CASSQGHLSGNTIYF
.	16	TRBV2	TRBD1	TRBJ1-5	TGTGCCAGCAGTGAGCATGGGACAGGTAGCAATCAGCCCCAGCATTTT	CASSEHGTGSNQPQHF
.	19	TRBV11-2	.	TRBJ1-2	TGTGCCAGCAGCTTAGATTTCCTCCAGGTGTCGACCTATAACTATGGCTACACCTTC	CASSLDFLQVSTYNYGYTF
.	14	TRBV4-2	TRBD2	TRBJ2-7	TGTGCCAGCAGCCCCGGGGAGGGCTTCTACGAGCAGTACTTC	CASSPGEGFYEQYF
.	18	TRBV9	TRBD2	TRBJ2-3	TGTGCCAGCAGCCCAGGACTAGCGGGGGGGCTGCGTACAGATACGCAGTATTTT	CASSPGLAGGLRTDTQYF
.	15	TRBV7-8	TRBD1	TRBJ2-7	TGTGCCAGCAGCTTAGTAACGGACAGGGGCTACGAGCAGTACTTC	CASSLVTDRGYEQYF
.	17	TRBV5-4	TRBD2	TRBJ2-1	TGTGCCAGCAGCCTAGGTCTAGCGGGGGGGAACTACAATGAGCAGTTCTTC	CASSLGLAGGNYNEQFF
.	15	TRBV9	.	TRBJ2-3	TGTGCCAGCAGCAAACCCCCGAGGGACACAGATACGCAGTATTTT	CASSKPPRDTDTQYF
once	14	TRBV7-8	TRBD2	TRBJ2-7	TGTGCCAGCAGATTAACCGGGACTAGCTCCGAGCAGTACTTC	CASRLTGTSSEQYF
.	14	TRBV7-2	TRBD1	TRBJ1-6	TGTGCCAGCAGCTCTAGACAGGGGGATTCACCCCTCCACTTT	CASSSRQGDSPLHF
few	13	TRBV7-2	.	TRBJ1-1	TGTGCCAGCAGCTTGGAGGGGTGGGGTGAAGCTTTCTTT	CASSLEGWGEAFF
.	15	TRBV19	TRBD1	TRBJ2-7	TGTGCCAGTAGTATATCCGGGACAGGGCACTACGAGCAGTACTTC	CASSISGTGHYEQYF
once	13	TRBV7-2	TRBD1	TRBJ1-2	TGTGCCAGCAGCCCTTATGACAGGGATGGCTACACCTTC	CASSPYDRDGYTF
.	15	TRBV25-1	.	TRBJ2-5	TGTGCCAGCAGTGAATTAGACATCATGCAAGAGACCCAGTACTTC	CASSELDIMQETQYF
.	13	TRBV11-2	.	TRBJ2-3	TGTGCCAGCAGCCCAAGCGGTCCAGATACGCAGTATTTT	CASSPSGPDTQYF
.	16	TRBV2	TRBD2	TRBJ2-1	TGTGCCAGCAGTGCCCCGACTAGCGGGCGACGGAATGAGCAGTTCTTC	CASSAPTSGRRNEQFF
.	13	TRBV19	.	TRBJ1-1	TGTGCCAGTAGTATGGACAAGGACACTGAAGCTTTCTTT	CASSMDKDTEAFF
.	15	TRBV4-3	TRBD1	TRBJ1-1	TGCGCCAGCAGCCATTCGCCGGGACAGGGGACTGAAGCTTTCTTT	CASSHSPGQGTEAFF
.	15	TRBV30	TRBD1	TRBJ2-3	TGTGCCTGGAGTGAATGGACAGGGAGCACAGATACGCAGTATTTT	CAWSEWTGSTDTQYF
.	13	TRBV2	.	TRBJ1-5	TGTGCCAGCACCAGGGGAAATAGTCAGCCCCAGCATTTT	CASTRGNSQPQHF
.	14	TRBV9	.	TRBJ2-5	TGTGCCAGCAGCCCACTTACAGGGCAAGAGACCCAGTACTTC	CASSPLTGQETQYF
.	16	TRBV7-9	.	TRBJ2-7	TGTGCCAGCAGCTTAGGAATGAGGCAGCTTGACTACGAGCAGTACTTC	CASSLGMRQLDYEQYF
.	18	TRBV19	TRBD2	TRBJ2-3	TGTGCCAGTAGTATCTATGGGACTAGCGGGTGGGGCACAGATACGCAGTATTTT	CASSIYGTSGWGTDTQYF
once	11	TRBV6-5	.	TRBJ1-1	TGTGCCAGCAGTGAGCGTACTGAAGCTTTCTTT	CASSERTEAFF
.	14	TRBV7-8	.	TRBJ1-5	TGTGCCAGCAGTCGTGTAGGGGATAATCAGCCCCAGCATTTT	CASSRVGDNQPQHF
.	14	TRBV19	TRBD2	TRBJ2-2	TGTGCCAGTATCCCCGTGACGGGGGGCGGGGAGCTGTTTTTT	CASIPVTGGGELFF
.	16	TRBV7-2	.	TRBJ1-2	TGTGCCAGCAGCTTAGCGCCAGGGTTTGAGATCTATGGCTACACCTTC	CASSLAPGFEIYGYTF
.	18	TRBV28	.	TRBJ1-2	TGTGCCAGCATTAACCCCACGCCCCGACAGGATACTGACTATGGCTACACCTTC	CASINPTPRQDTDYGYTF
once	15	TRBV2	.	TRBJ2-2	TGTGCCAGCAGGGACAGAACCACGAACACCGGGGAGCTGTTTTTT	CASRDRTTNTGELFF
once	12	TRBV29-1	.	TRBJ2-7	TGCAGCGTTGAAAAGAGCTCCTACGAGCAGTACTTC	CSVEKSSYEQYF
.	12	TRBV7-6	.	TRBJ1-1	TGTGCCAGCAGCTCCCCGGGGGGAGGAGCTTTCTTT	CASSSPGGGAFF
.	13	TRBV6-1	TRBD1	TRBJ1-2	TGTGCGACCGGACAGGGTATTAACTATGGCTACACCTTC	CATGQGINYGYTF
.	15	TRBV2	.	TRBJ1-3	TGTGCCAGCAGTGGTCTAACGAGCTCTGGAAACACCATATATTTT	CASSGLTSSGNTIYF
.	16	TRBV4-3	.	TRBJ2-7	TGCGCCAGCAGCCAATATCCTGGCGGTAGCTCCTACGAGCAGTACTTC	CASSQYPGGSSYEQYF
few	15	TRBV5-4	TRBD1	TRBJ1-1	TGTGCCAGCAGCTTGGGACAGGGTGGATTCACTGAAGCTTTCTTT	CASSLGQGGFTEAFF
.	14	TRBV10-3	.	TRBJ2-4	TGTGCCATCAGTGACGCGGTAGCCAAAAACATTCAGTACTTC	CAISDAVAKNIQYF
.	14	TRBV5-6	TRBD2	TRBJ2-1	TGTGCCAGCAGCTTCGGGACTAGTTACAATGAGCAGTTCTTC	CASSFGTSYNEQFF
.	13	TRBV6-5	.	TRBJ2-3	TGTGCCAGCAGTTACTCGGAGGGGGATACGCAGTATTTT	CASSYSEGDTQYF
.	14	TRBV6-4	TRBD1	TRBJ2-1	TGTGCCAGCAGTGGAACAGGGGAATACAATGAGCAGTTCTTC	CASSGTGEYNEQFF
once	16	TRBV15	TRBD1	TRBJ1-6	TGTGCCACCAGCCGTAAGAGAGACAGGGGGAATTCACCCCTCCACTTT	CATSRKRDRGNSPLHF
.	12	TRBV6-1	.	TRBJ1-1	TGTGCCAGCTCTCAGACAGCGGGGGAAGCTTTCTTT	CASSQTAGEAFF